This T cell receptor beta chain was profiled in a study of shared clonotypes between healthy human individuals. General study findings and limits: Represented genetic and exposure-history diversity was restricted by having few donors.

For this clone: Its antigen is not known.

Authors' analysis steps: As immunoSEQ supplied junction-only sequences (without quality scores), filtering differed. The protocol was immunoSEQ multiplex PCR, while the TCRdb copy is restricted to in-frame clones and leaves out a portion. V, J and clone size are those of that table, while D and trimming were read from the DNA. Of 150,000 to 200,000 clones in the sample, roughly 70% are singletons; the top ten hold under 11%. The CDR3 consists of 12 residues. Trimming took off 5 bases at V and 6 bases at J, with 8 bases between the two ends. CDR1 is SGHNT and CDR2 is YYREEE in the germline V gene (reference sequence).

This sequence joins TRBV5-4 and TRBJ2-2, with unresolved D. Source material: memory CD4+ T cells sorted from blood. Subset meaning: CD45RA-negative fraction. The TCR was taken from a man aged 25 to 45 in good health. CDR3: CASRPLSGELFF. CDR3 nucleotide sequence: TGTGCCAGCAGGCCTCTTTCCGGGGAGCTGTTTTTT.